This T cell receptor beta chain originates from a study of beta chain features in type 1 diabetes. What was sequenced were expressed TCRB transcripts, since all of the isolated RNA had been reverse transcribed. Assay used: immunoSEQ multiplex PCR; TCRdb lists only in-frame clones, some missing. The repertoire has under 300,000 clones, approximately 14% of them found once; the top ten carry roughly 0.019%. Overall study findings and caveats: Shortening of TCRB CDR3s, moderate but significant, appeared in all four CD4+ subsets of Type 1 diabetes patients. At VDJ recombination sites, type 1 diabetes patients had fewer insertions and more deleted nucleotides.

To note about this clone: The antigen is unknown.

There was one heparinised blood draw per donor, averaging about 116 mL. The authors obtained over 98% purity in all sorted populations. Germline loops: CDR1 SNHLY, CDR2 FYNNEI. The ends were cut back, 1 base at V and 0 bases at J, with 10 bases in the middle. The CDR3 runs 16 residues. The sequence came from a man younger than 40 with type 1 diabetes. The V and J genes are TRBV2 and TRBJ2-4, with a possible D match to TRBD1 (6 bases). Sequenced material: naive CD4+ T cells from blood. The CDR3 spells CASSEVRGIAKNIQYF. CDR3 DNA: TGTGCCAGCAGTGAAGTTAGGGGGATAGCCAAAAACATTCAGTACTTC.